These 3 T cell receptor beta chains came from one sample sequenced in a study of blood T cell repertoires in COVID-19. Clones were sequenced by immunoSEQ multiplex PCR, and TCRdb holds only the in-frame ones, with some missing. Here the sample spans 150,000 or so clones, roughly 89% being singletons. Source material: peripheral blood. These receptors were obtained from a woman aged 45-65 years with acute or convalescent COVID-19.

The genes are TRBV11-2 and TRBJ1-3, with 9 bases lining up with TRBD1. CDR3 length: 17 residues. CDR1 is SGHAT, CDR2 FQNNGV, per germline. J lost 4 bases, V lost 2 bases, and 9 bases had no gene match. This CDR3 reads CASSLLTGGFWGNTIYF. In DNA, the CDR3 is TGTGCCAGCAGCTTATTAACAGGGGGCTTTTGGGGAAACACCATATATTTT.

The chain couples TRBV6-6 to TRBJ1-5, with 7 bases fitting TRBD1. The CDR3 is made up of 15 amino acids. The germline V gene encodes CDR1 MNHNY and CDR2 SVGAGI (reference sequence). The junction had 6 bases not matched to a gene; V was cut back by 2 bases and J by 5 bases. Written as DNA, the CDR3 is TGTGCCAGCAGTTACCCCGAGCAGGGGGATCAGCCCCAGCATTTT. Residues: CASSYPEQGDQPQHF.

The chain links TRBV4-1 to TRBJ2-5, with TRBD2 matching over 8 bases. CDR3 length equals 16 residues. Trimming removed 1 base from V and 5 bases from J; junction bases left unmatched: 9. Germline assignment: CDR1 MGHRA and CDR2 YSYEKL. The CDR3 here is CASSQVKRGSGETQYF. CDR3 coding DNA: TGCGCCAGCAGCCAAGTGAAGCGGGGGTCTGGTGAGACCCAGTACTTC.